The 5 T cell receptor beta chains below all came from one sample that was sequenced in a study of CD8+ T cells in alopecia areata. cDNA reverse transcribed from extracted RNA served as the sequencing template. Measured with immunoSEQ multiplex PCR; TCRdb has only the in-frame clones, and not every one. The sample gives approximately 280,000 clones, none seen only once, and the top ten clones hold 1.2%. A panel of CD4, CD8alpha, NKG2D, NKG2ACE and other markers served to sort pooled cutaneous lymph node cells. Sequencing used CD4+ T cells sorted from a lymph node. The origin of the receptors is a C3H/HeJ mouse with alopecia areata. The mouse line has the MHC haplotype H2-k.

This clone was observed a handful of times. Each gene name is a mouse one. The read stops 4 residues short of the end of the CDR3; the missing end is completed from the germline J gene. Other DNA sequences in this sample translate to the same CDR3. The V gene is TRBV14, the J gene TRBJ2-5, with 10 positions matching TRBD2. Germline CDR1 reads SGHDT; CDR2 reads FRDEAV. J gave up 3 bases and V 2 bases, and 0 bases lay outside the gene matches. The CDR3 covers 14 residues. The part of the CDR3 DNA that was read is TGTGCCAGCAGTTTGACTGGGGGGCAAGAC. Its protein product is CASSLTGGQD. The full CDR3 reads CASSLTGGQDTQYF.

About this clone itself: Mouse gene names apply. CDR3 DNA, as far as it was read: TGTGCCAGCAGTATAAGGACAGCTGCAAACACA. Translation gives CASSIRTAANT. The full CDR3 is CASSIRTAANTEVFF. This rearrangement joins TRBV19 to TRBJ1-1; D possibly corresponds to TRBD1 (6 bases). The observed sequence ends 4 residues before the CDR3 terminus, with the missing tail filled in from the germline J gene. The germline gives CDR1 FNHDT, CDR2 SITEND (reference sequence). V lost 1 base and J 0 bases, leaving 10 bases between the germline ends. The CDR3 totals 15 residues.

Concerning this clone: The genes and germline here are from mouse. From the germline J gene comes the end of the CDR3, since the read stops 4 residues before it. The same CDR3 arises from other DNA sequences in this sample as well. This chain uses TRBV31 with TRBJ2-4; tentative D call: TRBD2 (5 bases). CDR3 length equals 13 residues. With 1 base removed from V and 0 bases from J, the gap between germline ends came to 5 bases. The germline V gene has CDR1 GKSSPN and CDR2 SITVG. The part of the CDR3 DNA that was read is TGTGCCTGGAGTCGGACTAGTCAAAAC. As protein: CAWSRTSQN. The whole CDR3 sequence is CAWSRTSQNTLYF.

In the case of this clone: Gene and germline names: mouse. The read comes to an end 3 residues before the CDR3 does, leaving the germline J gene to fill in the end. The rearrangement links TRBV19 to TRBJ1-6, with TRBD1 identical over 7 bases. TRBJ1-6 is an ORF, and what it does is uncertain. The trim removed 2 bases at V and 0 bases at J, leaving 5 bases unmatched. Per the germline V gene, CDR1 is FNHDT and CDR2 is SITEND (reference sequence). CDR3 length: 17 residues. This chain's CDR3 is CASSILTGNSYNSPLYF. CDR3 bases read: TGTGCCAGCAGTATCCTGACAGGGAATTCCTATAATTCGCCC.

Only a few counts were recorded for this clone. Gene names are the mouse ones. Read coverage stops 3 residues before the CDR3 terminus; the germline J gene supplies the remainder. The chain couples TRBV13-3 to TRBJ1-6; D gene unclear. TRBJ1-6 is identified as an open reading frame with a role that is uncertain. The CDR3 totals 13 residues. The germline V gene has CDR1 NNHDY and CDR2 SYVADS. V was cut by 5 bases and J by 3 bases, with 6 bases left in between. Partial CDR3 DNA: TGTGCCAGCAGCCAGGACTATAATTCGCCC. It encodes CASSQDYNSP. The CDR3 as a whole reads CASSQDYNSPLYF.